These 26 T cell receptor beta chains originate from one sample sequenced in a study of neurological immune-mediated disorders (dated by TCRdb to the late 2010s). The library was generated by 5' RACE. TCRdb lists the instrument as Illumina HiSeq 2500. TCRdb passed the public sequencing reads through fastp at Q25 and MiXCR, retaining productive beta sequences. Rows are combined by CDR3 protein, so each entry shows the most common genes and DNA. The sample has 55,000 to 65,000 distinct CDR3 sequences on record, around 3.8% of them singletons. Of the sample, less than 2.5% falls within the top ten clones. The sequenced sample consisted of PBMCs. The source is a woman aged 45 to 65 with multiple sclerosis.

This rearrangement joins TRBV3-1 to TRBJ2-3; D unclear. The CDR3 runs 16 residues. V was pared by 1 base and J by 2 bases, with 13 bases between. The germline V gene encodes CDR1 LGHDT and CDR2 YNNKEL (reference sequence). The CDR3 loop reads CASSQGSTFPTDTQYF. For the CDR3, the DNA is TGTGCCAGCAGCCAAGGTTCGACATTTCCCACAGATACGCAGTATTTT.

This clonotype was counted ten times or more. The J gene is TRBJ2-7, the V gene TRBV12-3 or TRBV12-4, with D possibly called TRBD1 or TRBD2 (5 bases each). V lost 3 bases and J lost 6, with 9 bases in between. The CDR3 totals 12 residues. The CDR3 DNA is TGTGCCAGCAGTTTTGGGGGACGCGAGCAGTACTTC. Translated: CASSFGGREQYF.

This clonotype was seen at least ten times. J is TRBJ2-3 and V is TRBV20-1; TRBD2 aligns across 7 bases. This CDR3 has 15 residues. Germline CDR1 and CDR2: DFQATT and SNEGSKA (reference sequence). With V trimmed by 2 bases and J by 0 bases, 5 bases remained unmatched. This CDR3 reads CSARSRLASTDTQYF. CDR3 nucleotide sequence: TGCAGTGCTAGATCCCGACTAGCAAGCACAGATACGCAGTATTTT.

This clonotype appeared a few times. A much larger clone differs by one base, so this may be a read error. The V call is TRBV29-1, the J call TRBJ2-3; D possibly corresponds to TRBD2 (5 bases). With 4 bases removed from V and 1 base from J, the gap between germline ends came to 12 bases. The CDR3 has 14 amino acids. The V gene's germline CDR1 is SQVTM and CDR2 ANQGSEA. This CDR3 is CSVAGLMGTDTQYF. The CDR3 nucleotides are TGCAGCGTTGCTGGACTCATGGGCACAGATACGCAGTATTTT.

This clonotype has at least ten counts. This chain uses TRBV7-9 with TRBJ1-1, with D perhaps TRBD1 (5 bases). This CDR3 has 13 amino acids. Trimming took 6 bases from V and 5 from J, leaving 13 bases between them. From germline, CDR1 is SEHNR and CDR2 FQNEAQ (reference sequence). This CDR3 is CASRSGGETEAFF. CDR3 in DNA: TGTGCCAGCAGGAGTGGGGGGGAGACTGAAGCTTTCTTT.

This clonotype has a count of ten or more. This chain connects TRBV3-1 to TRBJ1-2, with D hard to call. Trimming cost V 3 bases and J 0 bases, with 11 bases left between them. This CDR3 has 15 amino acids. Germline values: CDR1 LGHDT, CDR2 YNNKEL (reference sequence). CDR3 in DNA: TGTGCCAGCAGCCATCGCCACCAAACTAACTATGGCTACACCTTC. It translates to CASSHRHQTNYGYTF.

The chain couples TRBV14 to TRBJ1-2; D is perhaps TRBD1 (6 bases). The CDR3 is 14 amino acids. Germline-derived CDR1 and CDR2 are SGHDN and FVKESK. The V gene lost 10 bases and the J gene lost 4 bases, with 19 bases spanning the gap. This CDR3 reads CAINEQGSGYGYTF. CDR3 nucleotide sequence: TGTGCCATTAACGAACAGGGAAGCGGCTATGGCTACACCTTC.

There are many counts of this clonotype. The rearrangement uses TRBV29-1 and TRBJ1-2; D gene unclear. Trimming took off 1 base at V and 3 bases at J, with 6 bases between the two ends. Per germline, CDR1 SQVTM and CDR2 ANQGSEA. CDR3 length: 12 amino acids. The CDR3 bases are TGCAGCGTTGAAGGCAACGACTATGGCTACACCTTC. It specifies CSVEGNDYGYTF.

This clonotype was seen at least ten times. This rearrangement joins TRBV5-1 to TRBJ1-5; 10 nucleotides match TRBD1. This CDR3 is built from 15 residues. Trimming at V came to 4 bases and at J to 5 bases, leaving 6 bases not matched to a gene. From germline, CDR1 is SGHRS and CDR2 YFSETQ. DNA for the CDR3: TGCGCCAGCAGCCCGGGACAGGGGAACGATCAGCCCCAGCATTTT. It encodes CASSPGQGNDQPQHF.

The table lists this clonotype with a few counts. This chain connects TRBV7-9 to TRBJ2-3; D gene uncertain. CDR1 and CDR2 (germline): SEHNR, FQNEAQ (reference sequence). Trimming removed 6 bases at V and 4 bases at J, with 5 bases between. The CDR3 extends over 11 amino acids. The chain's CDR3 is CASRFSDTQYF. CDR3 coding DNA: TGTGCCAGCAGATTTTCAGATACGCAGTATTTT.

By frequency in the sample, this clonotype is medium-sized. The gene calls are TRBV5-1 and TRBJ2-3; no clear D gene. V lost 2 bases, J lost 0 bases, and 7 bases lay in between. Per the germline V gene, CDR1 is SGHRS and CDR2 is YFSETQ. This CDR3 spans 14 amino acids. The chain's CDR3 is CASSFGLSTDTQYF. Here the CDR3 DNA reads TGCGCCAGCAGCTTTGGTCTCAGCACAGATACGCAGTATTTT.

As concerns this clonotype: A read error may explain this, as a much larger clone is one base away. The rearrangement joins TRBV20-1 to TRBJ2-2; possibly TRBD1 or TRBD2 for D (5 bases each). V was pared by 5 bases and J by 4 bases, with 11 bases between. Germline loops: CDR1 DFQATT, CDR2 SNEGSKA (reference sequence). CDR3 length equals 13 residues. The CDR3 loop reads CSAGGKLTGELFF. The DNA for the CDR3 is TGCAGTGCTGGGGGAAAGCTCACCGGGGAGCTGTTTTTT.

This clonotype was found many times. This chain connects TRBV29-1 to TRBJ1-2; TRBD1 is a possible D gene (6 bases). The CDR3 runs 11 residues. Germline V gene lookup returns CDR1 SQVTM and CDR2 ANQGSEA. This chain's CDR3 is CIGGAVGGYTF. In DNA, the CDR3 is TGCATCGGGGGGGCAGTCGGAGGCTACACCTTC.

Ten or more counts support this clonotype. This chain joins TRBV20-1 and TRBJ2-1; 7 bases align to TRBD2. This CDR3 is 14 amino acids long. Trimming took 1 base from V and 7 from J; bases not matched to a gene: 7. Germline assignment: CDR1 DFQATT and CDR2 SNEGSKA (reference sequence). The CDR3 DNA is TGCAGTGCTAGAGTGGCGGGAGTAGGTAATGAGCAGTTCTTC. This translates into CSARVAGVGNEQFF.

The sample holds many counts of this clonotype. The chain employs TRBV7-8 and TRBJ2-3; 12 bases fit TRBD2. This CDR3 spans 15 amino acids. Germline CDR1 and CDR2: SGHVS and FQNEAQ. V gave up 7 bases and J gave up 2 bases; unmatched junction bases: 4. The CDR3 reads CASKLAGGTTDTQYF. CDR3 sequence (DNA): TGTGCCAGCAAACTAGCGGGAGGAACCACAGATACGCAGTATTTT. Full variable domain (remainder filled in from reference TRBV7-8 and TRBJ2-3): GAGVSQSPRYKVAKRGQDVALRCDPISGHVSLFWYQQALGQGPEFLTYFQNEAQLDKSGLPSDRFFAERPEGSVSTLKIQRTQQEDSAVYLCASKLAGGTTDTQYFGPGTRLTVL.

This clonotype was seen ten or more times. The chain combines TRBV20-1 with TRBJ2-2; TRBD1 might be the D (5 bases). Trimming took off 3 bases at V and 3 bases at J, with 11 bases between the two ends. This CDR3 is 14 amino acids long. Germline CDR1 is DFQATT and CDR2 is SNEGSKA (reference sequence). Written as DNA, the CDR3 is TGCAGTGCTAGGTCAGGGTTGGACACCGGGGAGCTGTTTTTT. Protein: CSARSGLDTGELFF.

This clonotype was observed many times. V gene TRBV7-2 combines with J gene TRBJ1-2; TRBD1 matches 10 bases. Germline V gene lookup returns CDR1 SGHTA and CDR2 FQGNSA. Trimming took 1 base from V and 8 from J; bases not matched to a gene: 1. This CDR3 has 13 amino acids. The CDR3 region has the DNA TGTGCCAGCAGCTTAGGGGGACAGGGGGGCTACACCTTC. It is translated as CASSLGGQGGYTF.

This clonotype has ten or more counts. This chain connects TRBV20-1 to TRBJ2-5; D perhaps matches TRBD2 (7 bases). The V end was cut by 6 bases, the J end by 3 bases, with 17 bases between. CDR1 is DFQATT and CDR2 is SNEGSKA in the germline V gene (reference sequence). The CDR3 spans 14 residues. The CDR3 nucleotides are TGCAGTGCCATAGGGGGGGACTCAAAAGAGACCCAGTACTTC. Translating it yields CSAIGGDSKETQYF.

This chain joins TRBV5-1 and TRBJ2-2; D remains ambiguous. The germline V gene encodes CDR1 SGHRS and CDR2 YFSETQ. The V end was cut by 1 base, the J end by 1 base, with 14 bases between. This CDR3 has 17 residues. The CDR3 DNA follows: TGCGCCAGCAGCTTGTTTCCCGGAACTATGAACACCGGGGAGCTGTTTTTT. Its protein product is CASSLFPGTMNTGELFF.

Ten or more counts support this clonotype. The chain has TRBV4-3 and TRBJ2-1, with 7 bases that match TRBD2. The CDR3 spans 16 residues. V dropped 0 bases and J dropped 7; count of bases not matched to a gene: 9. Germline CDR1 is LGHNA and CDR2 is YSLEER. The CDR3 nucleotides are TGCGCCAGCAGCCAAGATCTTGCGGGAGTGATAAATGAGCAGTTCTTC. Protein product: CASSQDLAGVINEQFF.

This chain connects TRBV14 to TRBJ2-1; the D is unclear. From germline, CDR1 is SGHDN and CDR2 FVKESK. The CDR3 is 12 residues long. The V and J ends lost 5 bases and 9 bases respectively, with 11 bases between them. The CDR3 region is CASSKSGSEQFF. The CDR3 DNA is TGTGCCAGCAGCAAAAGTGGCAGTGAGCAGTTCTTC.

The chain couples TRBV2 to TRBJ2-1; 10 nucleotides match TRBD2. Trimming at V came to 5 bases and at J to 2 bases, leaving 9 bases not matched to a gene. Germline values: CDR1 SNHLY, CDR2 FYNNEI. The CDR3 loop spans 17 amino acids. CDR3: CASSPASSGRTYNEQFF. The CDR3 DNA reads as TGTGCCAGCAGTCCTGCCTCTAGCGGGAGAACCTACAATGAGCAGTTCTTC.

This clonotype was picked up many times. The V gene is TRBV5-1, the J gene TRBJ1-1, with D possibly TRBD1 on 5 matching bases. Trimming took off 4 bases at V and 4 bases at J, with 17 bases between the two ends. Germline V gene lookup returns CDR1 SGHRS and CDR2 YFSETQ. The length of the CDR3 is 15 residues. The CDR3 spells CASSTRGGTGTEAFF. Written as DNA, the CDR3 is TGCGCCAGCAGCACCCGAGGTGGAACAGGCACTGAAGCTTTCTTT.

In this sample, this clonotype turned up many times. The rearrangement uses TRBV6-2 or TRBV6-3 and TRBJ2-7; D uncertain. CDR3 length: 16 amino acids. Germline loops: CDR1 MNHEY, CDR2 SVGEGT. V was shortened by 4 bases and J by 6 bases, with 22 bases between the two germline ends. Here the CDR3 reads CASSFSRSPGRSEQYF. CDR3 nucleotide sequence: TGTGCCAGCAGTTTTTCTAGGAGCCCAGGACGTAGCGAGCAGTACTTC.

The table lists this clonotype with many counts. This chain connects TRBV7-2 to TRBJ2-4, with no clear D. The V and J ends lost 0 bases and 8 bases respectively, with 8 bases between them. Germline CDR1 reads SGHTA; CDR2 reads FQGNSA. The CDR3 length is 13 residues. This chain's CDR3 is CASSLAIRDIQYF. DNA of the CDR3: TGTGCCAGCAGCTTAGCTATTCGGGACATTCAGTACTTC.

This clonotype was observed at least ten times. The genes are TRBV5-6 and TRBJ2-3; 11 nucleotides agree with TRBD2. Per germline, CDR1 SGHDT and CDR2 YYEEEE. The CDR3 contains 16 residues. With 2 bases clipped from V and 5 bases from J, the junction kept 7 bases outside the gene matches. In DNA form, the CDR3 reads TGTGCCAGCAGCTTTGCCCTAGCGGGAGGACAAGATACGCAGTATTTT. This encodes CASSFALAGGQDTQYF.